Described below is a single T cell receptor (beta chain) sequence and its context. The antigen is not known. PCR was performed using 60 Vbeta and 13 Jbeta primers. Profiling relied on immunoSEQ multiplex PCR, and the TCRdb table lists in-frame clones only, not all of them. The sample includes about 100,000 clones, 73% seen only once; the top ten take 3.5% to 4.5%. This entry belongs to a study of cytomegalovirus exposure and HLA in healthy donors. Background on the study: Ancestry clustering placed 70% to 90% of several hundred genotyped donors in the Caucasian-associated cluster. General study results and limits: Reportedly, TCR beta sequences accurately predicted HLA-A and HLA-B alleles in most subjects. The listing of roughly 160 TCR beta chains classed them as cytomegalovirus-associated.

This CDR3 contains 14 residues. Trimming took 4 bases from V and 5 from J, leaving 17 bases between them. Per the germline V gene, CDR1 is SQVTM and CDR2 is ANQGSEA. The chain joins TRBV29-1 to TRBJ2-5; D call uncertain. Input material: PBMCs. The receptor was derived from a man between 35 and 55 years old in good health and CMV-seronegative. Here the CDR3 reads CSVAHSTHGETQYF. CDR3 nucleotide sequence: TGCAGCGTTGCCCACAGTACACATGGGGAGACCCAGTACTTC.